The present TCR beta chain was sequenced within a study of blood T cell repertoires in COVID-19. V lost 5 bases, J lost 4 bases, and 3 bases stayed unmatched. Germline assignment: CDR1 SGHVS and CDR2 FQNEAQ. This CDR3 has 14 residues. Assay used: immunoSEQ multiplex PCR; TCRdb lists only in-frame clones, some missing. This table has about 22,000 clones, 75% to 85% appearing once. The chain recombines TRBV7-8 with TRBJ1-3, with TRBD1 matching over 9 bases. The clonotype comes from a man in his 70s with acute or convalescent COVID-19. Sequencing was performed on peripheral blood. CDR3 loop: CASSRDRAGNTIYF. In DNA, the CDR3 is TGTGCCAGCAGCCGGGACAGGGCCGGAAACACCATATATTTT.